What follows is one TCR beta chain and its context. Its target is unknown. The record originates from a study of T-cell memory formation after mild COVID-19. Study-wide results and limits: Second-wave clones reaching peak frequency on day 37 lacked confirmed SARS-CoV-2 specificity. Day 15 to 85 contractors were CD4/CD8 balanced; later expanders leaned CD4+.

Trimming cost V 3 bases and J 3 bases; bases outside gene matches: 5. The CDR3 spans 15 residues. The germline gives CDR1 SGHTS, CDR2 YDEGEE. TCRdb re-analysed the 5' RACE reads in MiXCR, keeping a single row per CDR3 protein. Here the sample spans a few hundred thousand distinct CDR3 sequences, 15% to 20% being singletons. Source material: PBMCs or a T cell subset sorted from them (not recorded which). The chain joins TRBV5-8 to TRBJ2-7, with 11 bases matching TRBD1. This TCR was recovered from a man younger than 30 who had mild COVID-19 (a few samples of this study predate the infection). Cell type and time point are not known. CDR3 loop: CASSSRDRGVYEQYV. The CDR3 DNA is TGTGCCAGCAGCTCCCGGGACAGGGGGGTCTACGAGCAGTACGTC.